This T cell receptor beta chain is drawn from a study of blood T cell repertoires in COVID-19. At the level of the study: Acute and convalescent COVID-19 specimens originated in the United States, Italy and Spain. T cells, B-cell-depleted T cells, or PBMCs provided the cDNA or gDNA that served as material.

Germline CDR1 reads DFQATT; CDR2 reads SNEGSKA (reference sequence). CDR3 length: 16 amino acids. J gave up 0 bases and V 3 bases, and 8 bases lay outside the gene matches. This clone was counted a few times. Authors' data handling: The authors estimated nucleated cell counts from reference gene primer amplification. Using immunoSEQ multiplex PCR, the repertoire was profiled, and TCRdb retains in-frame clones only, with some absent. The V and J calls and clone size are taken from that table; D and trimming were inferred from the DNA. The repertoire includes some 150,000 clones, 82% of them detected once, and 4% to 5% sits in the top ten.

The sample taken for sequencing was peripheral blood. The TCR sequence derives from an elderly woman with acute or convalescent COVID-19. The V call is TRBV20-1, the J call TRBJ1-3, with TRBD1 matching over 7 bases. DNA for the CDR3: TGCAGTGCTAGTCCCTTGGACAGGAGCTCTGGAAACACCATATATTTT. Translation gives CSASPLDRSSGNTIYF.